The clone carrying this T cell receptor (beta chain) appeared many times. Its antigen remains unknown. The data were taken from a study of spatial heterogeneity in lung cancer. Looking at the study overall: Each time, sequencing found more beta-chain sequences than alpha-chain sequences. A unique TCR and UMI combination showed up more than ten times in raw reads, on average. Study results and limitations: Follow-up blood showed ubiquitous expanded tumor TCRs less than blood at resection did.

Time point indicated: sample taken at primary tumor resection. Unsorted whole RNA of tumor, nontumor lung or frozen PBMC was sequenced. The CDR3 is 16 amino acids. The trim removed 6 bases at V and 7 bases at J, leaving 17 bases unmatched. TCRdb passed the 5' RACE reads through MiXCR, listing each CDR3 protein once. Here the sample spans roughly 7,000 distinct CDR3 sequences, about 6.7% being singletons. The receptor's source is a male donor with early-stage non-small cell lung cancer. This chain uses TRBV12-3 or TRBV12-4 with TRBJ1-1, with 7 bases identical to TRBD1. The sequencing used PBMCs, collected at surgery. CDR3 sequence (DNA): TGTGCCAGCAGGCTCATACGGACAGGCCTTCGTGATGAAGCTTTCTTT. It encodes CASRLIRTGLRDEAFF.